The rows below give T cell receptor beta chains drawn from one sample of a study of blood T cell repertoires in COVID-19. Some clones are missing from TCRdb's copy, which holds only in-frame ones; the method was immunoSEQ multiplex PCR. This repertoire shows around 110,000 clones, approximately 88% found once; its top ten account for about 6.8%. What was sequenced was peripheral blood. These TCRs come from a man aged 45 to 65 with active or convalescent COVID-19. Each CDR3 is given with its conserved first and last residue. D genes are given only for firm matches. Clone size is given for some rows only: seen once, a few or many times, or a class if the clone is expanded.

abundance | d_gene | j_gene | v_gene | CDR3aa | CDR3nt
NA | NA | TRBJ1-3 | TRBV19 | CASSTTAGNTIYF | TGTGCCAGTAGTACTACAGCAGGAAACACCATATATTTT
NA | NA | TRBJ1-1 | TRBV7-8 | CASHPGENTEAFF | TGTGCCAGCCATCCCGGGGAAAACACTGAAGCTTTCTTT
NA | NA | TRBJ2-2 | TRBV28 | CATLQGWKLNTGELFF | TGTGCCACCCTACAGGGTTGGAAATTAAACACCGGGGAGCTGTTTTTT
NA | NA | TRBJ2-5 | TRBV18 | CASSPPGGETQYF | TGTGCCAGCTCACCACCGGGGGGTGAGACCCAGTACTTC
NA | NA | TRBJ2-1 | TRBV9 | CASSGLGLANEQFF | TGTGCCAGCAGCGGGCTTGGGCTAGCCAATGAGCAGTTCTTC
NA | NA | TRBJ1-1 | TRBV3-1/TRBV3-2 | CASSQDLAGAAFF | TGTGCCAGCAGCCAAGACTTGGCGGGGGCGGCTTTCTTT
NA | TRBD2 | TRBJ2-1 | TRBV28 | CASSLNREGLFDEQFF | TGTGCCAGCAGTTTAAACCGGGAGGGCCTTTTCGATGAGCAGTTCTTC
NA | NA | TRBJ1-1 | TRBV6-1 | CASSDPGHRAFF | TGTGCCAGCAGTGATCCGGGACATAGAGCTTTCTTT
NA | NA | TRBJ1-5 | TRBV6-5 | CASIGVSNQPQHF | TGTGCCAGCATCGGGGTTAGCAATCAGCCCCAGCATTTT
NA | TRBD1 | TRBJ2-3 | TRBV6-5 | CASSYPGTGGTDTQYF | TGTGCCAGCAGTTACCCCGGGACAGGTGGCACAGATACGCAGTATTTT
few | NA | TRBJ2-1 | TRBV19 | CASSNGQTNEQFF | TGTGCCAGTAGCAATGGACAAACTAATGAGCAGTTCTTC
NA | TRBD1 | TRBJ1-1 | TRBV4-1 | CASSQAPRGTNTEAFF | TGCGCCAGCAGCCAAGCCCCCAGGGGGACGAACACTGAAGCTTTCTTT
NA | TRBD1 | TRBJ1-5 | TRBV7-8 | CASSINRGQNQPQHF | TGTGCCAGCAGCATTAACAGGGGGCAAAATCAGCCCCAGCATTTT
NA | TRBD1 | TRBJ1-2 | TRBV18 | CASSPGQDNYGYTF | TGTGCCAGCTCACCAGGACAGGACAACTATGGCTACACCTTC
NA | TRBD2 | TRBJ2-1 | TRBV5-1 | CASPLSGRDTDEQFF | TGCGCCTCTCCACTTAGCGGGAGGGATACCGATGAGCAGTTCTTC
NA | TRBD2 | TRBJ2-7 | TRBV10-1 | CATCYSRTSGTSYEQYF | TGCGCCACCTGCTACTCTAGGACTAGCGGGACCTCCTACGAGCAGTACTTC
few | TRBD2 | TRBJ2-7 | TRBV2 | CASSEARTSGSPDYEQYF | TGTGCCAGCAGTGAAGCGCGGACTAGCGGGAGCCCAGACTACGAGCAGTACTTC
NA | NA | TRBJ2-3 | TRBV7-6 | CASSVGLAIHTDTQYF | TGTGCCAGCAGCGTCGGTCTAGCTATCCACACAGATACGCAGTATTTT
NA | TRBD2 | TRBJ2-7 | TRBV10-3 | CAISGLAVRPYEQYF | TGTGCCATCAGTGGGCTAGCGGTTCGCCCTTACGAGCAGTACTTC
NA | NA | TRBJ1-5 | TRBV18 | CASSPRAGDSNQPQHF | TGTGCCAGCTCACCCAGGGCAGGGGATAGCAATCAGCCCCAGCATTTT
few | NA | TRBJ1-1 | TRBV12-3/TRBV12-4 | CASSFKEGEAFF | TGTGCCAGCAGTTTCAAGGAGGGTGAAGCTTTCTTT
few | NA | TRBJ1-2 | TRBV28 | CASSRNYGYTF | TGTGCCAGCTCCAGAAACTATGGCTACACCTTC
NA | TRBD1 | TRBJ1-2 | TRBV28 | CASRRDRGLSPYGYTF | TGTGCCAGCAGGAGGGACAGGGGCCTAAGTCCCTATGGCTACACCTTC
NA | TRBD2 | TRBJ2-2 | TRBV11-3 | CASRRAGESGELFF | TGTGCCAGCAGGCGAGCGGGAGAGTCCGGGGAGCTGTTTTTT
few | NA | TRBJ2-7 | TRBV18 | CASSPSGDNSYEQYF | TGTGCCAGCTCACCATCCGGGGACAACTCCTACGAGCAGTACTTC
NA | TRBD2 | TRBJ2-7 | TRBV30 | CAWSVLGGGSSPYVQYF | TGTGCCTGGAGTGTACTAGGTGGCGGGAGCTCCCCTTACGTGCAGTACTTC
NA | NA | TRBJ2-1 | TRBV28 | CASSLKSYRQFF | TGTGCCAGCAGTTTAAAGAGTTATAGGCAGTTCTTC
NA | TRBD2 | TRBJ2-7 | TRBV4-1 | CASSQEGGVSYEQYF | TGCGCCAGCAGCCAAGAGGGAGGGGTCTCCTACGAGCAGTACTTC
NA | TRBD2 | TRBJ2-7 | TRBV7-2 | CASSPRLAGNQNEQYF | TGTGCCAGCAGCCCACGCCTAGCGGGAAATCAGAACGAGCAGTACTTC
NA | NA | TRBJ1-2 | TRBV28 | CASSAPGQGLGYTF | TGTGCCAGCAGTGCCCCGGGACAAGGGCTTGGCTACACCTTC
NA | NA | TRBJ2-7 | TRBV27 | CASTPSSVVATAEQYF | TGTGCCAGCACCCCTTCTTCGGTCGTAGCGACCGCCGAGCAGTACTTC
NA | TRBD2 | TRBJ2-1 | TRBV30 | CALYGAGAYNEQFF | TGTGCCTTATACGGAGCGGGAGCTTACAATGAGCAGTTCTTC
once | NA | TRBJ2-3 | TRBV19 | CASSTSPGETQYF | TGTGCCAGTAGTACCTCTCCCGGTGAAACGCAGTATTTT
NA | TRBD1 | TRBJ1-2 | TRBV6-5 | CASRIGTGGHGGYTF | TGTGCCAGCAGAATCGGGACAGGGGGACATGGAGGCTACACCTTC
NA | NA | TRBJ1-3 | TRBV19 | CASSPQGRGSGNTIYF | TGTGCCAGTAGTCCCCAGGGGCGAGGCTCTGGAAACACCATATATTTT
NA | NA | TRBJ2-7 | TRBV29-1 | CSTPNEVYEQYF | TGCAGCACCCCGAACGAGGTCTACGAGCAGTACTTC
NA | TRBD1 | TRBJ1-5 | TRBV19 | CATTTGVGNQPQHF | TGTGCCACAACTACAGGGGTCGGCAATCAGCCCCAGCATTTT